Listed below are T cell receptor beta chains from one sample, sequenced in a study of cytomegalovirus exposure and HLA in healthy donors. Assay: immunoSEQ multiplex PCR; the TCRdb copy retains only in-frame clones and omits some. With 100,000 to 150,000 clones in the sample, the ten largest clones hold approximately 1.6%. The sequencing sample was made of PBMCs. These receptors were obtained from a woman aged 40 to 49 in good health and CMV-seropositive. Both conserved end residues are part of each CDR3. The D gene is left open where the match is weak.

v_call: TRBV7-3
j_call: TRBJ2-5
d_call: NA
cdr3_aa: CASSKTSKETQYF
cdr3_nt: TGTGCCAGCAGCAAGACTAGTAAGGAGACCCAGTACTTC

v_call: TRBV2
j_call: TRBJ2-7
d_call: NA
cdr3_aa: CAINPDTGDEQYF
cdr3_nt: TGTGCCATCAACCCGGACACGGGGGACGAGCAGTACTTC

v_call: TRBV11-3
j_call: TRBJ2-6
d_call: TRBD1
cdr3_aa: CASSSQGAGANVLTF
cdr3_nt: TGTGCCAGCAGCTCACAGGGGGCTGGGGCCAACGTCCTGACTTTC

v_call: TRBV30
j_call: TRBJ2-4
d_call: NA
cdr3_aa: CAWSGGLGALVKNIQYF
cdr3_nt: TGTGCCTGGAGTGGTGGTTTGGGGGCCCTAGTCAAAAACATTCAGTACTTC

v_call: TRBV15
j_call: TRBJ2-7
d_call: NA
cdr3_aa: CATSRDSWRSSYEQYF
cdr3_nt: TGTGCCACCAGCAGAGATAGTTGGCGGAGCTCCTACGAGCAGTACTTC

v_call: TRBV9
j_call: TRBJ2-1
d_call: TRBD1
cdr3_aa: CASSLGQGFLEQFF
cdr3_nt: TGTGCCAGCAGCCTGGGACAGGGGTTTCTTGAGCAGTTCTTC

v_call: TRBV29-1
j_call: TRBJ1-2
d_call: NA
cdr3_aa: CSVEGDPSINYGYTF
cdr3_nt: TGCAGCGTTGAAGGAGATCCTTCCATCAACTATGGCTACACCTTC

v_call: TRBV7-9
j_call: TRBJ2-2
d_call: TRBD2
cdr3_aa: CASRGRGLTNTGELFF
cdr3_nt: TGTGCCAGCAGAGGAAGGGGACTAACTAACACCGGGGAGCTGTTTTTT

v_call: TRBV5-4
j_call: TRBJ2-2
d_call: NA
cdr3_aa: CASTRKGSAGELFF
cdr3_nt: TGTGCCAGCACCCGAAAGGGTAGCGCCGGGGAGCTGTTTTTT

v_call: TRBV5-1
j_call: TRBJ1-1
d_call: NA
cdr3_aa: CASRTVGDTEAFF
cdr3_nt: TGCGCCAGCAGGACGGTAGGAGACACTGAAGCTTTCTTT

v_call: TRBV7-7
j_call: TRBJ2-5
d_call: TRBD2
cdr3_aa: CASSLAAGGLVETQYF
cdr3_nt: TGTGCTAGCAGCTTAGCAGCGGGAGGGCTGGTTGAGACCCAGTACTTC

v_call: TRBV7-8
j_call: TRBJ1-5
d_call: NA
cdr3_aa: CATGDQPQHF
cdr3_nt: TGTGCCACGGGGGATCAGCCCCAGCATTTT

v_call: TRBV6-4
j_call: TRBJ2-7
d_call: NA
cdr3_aa: CASHSGGKYF
cdr3_nt: TGTGCCAGCCATTCAGGGGGGAAGTACTTC

v_call: TRBV10-3
j_call: TRBJ1-3
d_call: NA
cdr3_aa: CAISDAGQGNTIYF
cdr3_nt: TGTGCCATCAGTGACGCAGGGCAAGGAAACACCATATATTTT

v_call: TRBV19
j_call: TRBJ1-1
d_call: TRBD1
cdr3_aa: CASCQGAGTEAFF
cdr3_nt: TGTGCCAGTTGCCAGGGGGCAGGCACTGAAGCTTTCTTT

v_call: TRBV19
j_call: TRBJ2-1
d_call: TRBD2
cdr3_aa: CASSITGLASNEQFF
cdr3_nt: TGTGCCAGTAGTATAACGGGACTAGCGTCCAATGAGCAGTTCTTC

v_call: TRBV27
j_call: TRBJ2-3
d_call: NA
cdr3_aa: CASSLSSGDTQYF
cdr3_nt: TGTGCCAGCAGTTTATCATCAGGTGATACGCAGTATTTT

v_call: TRBV9
j_call: TRBJ2-1
d_call: NA
cdr3_aa: CASSVGTTGSFNEQFF
cdr3_nt: TGTGCCAGCAGCGTGGGGACCACAGGGAGTTTTAATGAGCAGTTCTTC

v_call: TRBV6-1
j_call: TRBJ2-3
d_call: TRBD2
cdr3_aa: CASSGTGTRGSWQYF
cdr3_nt: TGTGCCAGCAGTGGCACCGGGACTAGGGGGTCTTGGCAGTATTTT

v_call: TRBV4-2
j_call: TRBJ1-4
d_call: NA
cdr3_aa: CASSPRRLGEKLFF
cdr3_nt: TGTGCCAGCAGCCCGAGGAGGTTGGGGGAAAAACTGTTTTTT

v_call: TRBV30
j_call: TRBJ2-4
d_call: TRBD2
cdr3_aa: CAWSGNSGRIGKNIQYF
cdr3_nt: TGTGCCTGGAGTGGAAATAGCGGGAGGATTGGCAAAAACATTCAGTACTTC

v_call: TRBV27
j_call: TRBJ2-7
d_call: TRBD2
cdr3_aa: CASRISLAGDSYEQYF
cdr3_nt: TGTGCCAGCAGGATCTCTCTAGCGGGAGACTCCTACGAGCAGTACTTC

v_call: TRBV6-5
j_call: TRBJ2-6
d_call: TRBD1
cdr3_aa: CASSLWRGQGVNVLTF
cdr3_nt: TGTGCCAGCAGTTTGTGGCGGGGACAGGGGGTTAACGTCCTGACTTTC

v_call: TRBV29-1
j_call: TRBJ1-2
d_call: NA
cdr3_aa: CSTWTDGYTF
cdr3_nt: TGCAGCACGTGGACAGATGGCTACACCTTC

v_call: TRBV28
j_call: TRBJ1-2
d_call: TRBD1
cdr3_aa: CASSQPRPGTGGLWGGGYTF
cdr3_nt: TGTGCCAGCAGCCAACCGAGGCCCGGGACAGGTGGCCTTTGGGGTGGCGGCTACACCTTC

v_call: TRBV27
j_call: TRBJ2-1
d_call: TRBD2
cdr3_aa: CASSRLAGSYNEQFF
cdr3_nt: TGTGCCAGCAGCAGACTAGCGGGTTCCTACAATGAGCAGTTCTTC

v_call: TRBV29-1
j_call: TRBJ1-1
d_call: TRBD1
cdr3_aa: CSVLRLDRASSGAFF
cdr3_nt: TGCAGCGTCCTAAGGCTCGACAGGGCCTCCTCCGGAGCTTTCTTT

v_call: TRBV28
j_call: TRBJ2-2
d_call: TRBD1
cdr3_aa: CASMGHRGFVGELFF
cdr3_nt: TGTGCCAGCATGGGGCACAGGGGATTTGTCGGGGAGCTGTTTTTT

v_call: TRBV13
j_call: TRBJ2-3
d_call: TRBD1
cdr3_aa: CASSSRTGPDTQYF
cdr3_nt: TGTGCCAGCAGCTCTCGGACAGGGCCAGATACGCAGTATTTT

v_call: TRBV7-9
j_call: TRBJ2-2
d_call: NA
cdr3_aa: CASSLGPVNTGELFF
cdr3_nt: TGTGCCAGCAGCTTAGGTCCGGTGAACACCGGGGAGCTGTTTTTT

v_call: TRBV30
j_call: TRBJ2-7
d_call: NA
cdr3_aa: CAWSVGTGIHEQYF
cdr3_nt: TGTGCCTGGAGTGTAGGCACAGGGATCCACGAGCAGTACTTC

v_call: TRBV11-2
j_call: TRBJ1-1
d_call: NA
cdr3_aa: CASSRFWGGGGNTEAFF
cdr3_nt: TGTGCCAGCAGCCGTTTTTGGGGAGGGGGAGGGAACACTGAAGCTTTCTTT

v_call: TRBV7-9
j_call: TRBJ1-2
d_call: TRBD1
cdr3_aa: CATPGQGTIANYGYTF
cdr3_nt: TGTGCCACCCCGGGACAGGGGACTATAGCTAACTATGGCTACACCTTC

v_call: TRBV18
j_call: TRBJ1-3
d_call: TRBD1
cdr3_aa: CASSADRSSGNTIYF
cdr3_nt: TGTGCCAGCTCAGCGGACAGGAGCTCTGGAAACACCATATATTTT

v_call: TRBV2
j_call: TRBJ2-4
d_call: TRBD2
cdr3_aa: CATSAGGNIQYF
cdr3_nt: TGTGCCACCTCAGCGGGAGGGAACATTCAGTACTTC

v_call: TRBV2
j_call: TRBJ1-2
d_call: NA
cdr3_aa: CASSLQGIDYGYTF
cdr3_nt: TGTGCCAGCAGTCTTCAGGGGATTGACTATGGCTACACCTTC

v_call: TRBV6-5
j_call: TRBJ1-1
d_call: TRBD1
cdr3_aa: CASSVQGATEAFF
cdr3_nt: TGTGCCAGCAGTGTACAGGGGGCGACTGAAGCTTTCTTT

v_call: TRBV9
j_call: TRBJ2-2
d_call: TRBD2
cdr3_aa: CASSQTSGRARELFF
cdr3_nt: TGTGCCAGCAGCCAGACTAGCGGGAGGGCCCGGGAGCTGTTTTTT

v_call: TRBV11-2
j_call: TRBJ2-7
d_call: NA
cdr3_aa: CASNLDSSSYEQYF
cdr3_nt: TGTGCCAGCAACCTGGACAGTAGCTCCTACGAGCAGTACTTC

v_call: TRBV6-5
j_call: TRBJ1-5
d_call: NA
cdr3_aa: CASSMTGFGQPQHF
cdr3_nt: TGTGCCAGCAGTATGACAGGATTCGGTCAGCCCCAGCATTTT

v_call: TRBV2
j_call: TRBJ2-5
d_call: TRBD1
cdr3_aa: CASSDRQGAVQYF
cdr3_nt: TGTGCCAGCAGCGACCGACAGGGGGCCGTGCAGTACTTC

v_call: TRBV30
j_call: TRBJ2-7
d_call: NA
cdr3_aa: CAWMGRGYEQYF
cdr3_nt: TGTGCCTGGATGGGGCGGGGCTACGAGCAGTACTTC

v_call: TRBV19
j_call: TRBJ2-3
d_call: TRBD2
cdr3_aa: CASSPNTHPRGADTQYF
cdr3_nt: TGTGCCAGTAGTCCCAACACGCACCCTCGGGGGGCAGATACGCAGTATTTT

v_call: TRBV4-2
j_call: TRBJ2-3
d_call: TRBD2
cdr3_aa: CASSQEGGLAGGRVTMAQYF
cdr3_nt: TGTGCCAGCAGCCAAGAGGGGGGATTAGCGGGAGGAAGGGTTACAATGGCGCAGTATTTT

v_call: TRBV7-9
j_call: TRBJ1-2
d_call: NA
cdr3_aa: CASSFRGGAYGYTF
cdr3_nt: TGTGCCAGCAGCTTCCGCGGAGGGGCTTATGGCTACACCTTC

v_call: TRBV2
j_call: TRBJ2-7
d_call: NA
cdr3_aa: CASSVSQGRLEQYF
cdr3_nt: TGTGCCAGCAGTGTCAGTCAGGGTCGACTCGAGCAGTACTTC

v_call: TRBV12-5
j_call: TRBJ2-2
d_call: TRBD1
cdr3_aa: CASGLVAGGANTGELFF
cdr3_nt: TGTGCTAGTGGTTTGGTAGCAGGGGGCGCGAACACCGGGGAGCTGTTTTTT

v_call: TRBV5-4
j_call: TRBJ2-3
d_call: TRBD2
cdr3_aa: CASNLGLAGERTDTQYF
cdr3_nt: TGTGCCAGCAACCTCGGGCTAGCGGGAGAAAGAACAGATACGCAGTATTTT

v_call: TRBV7-9
j_call: TRBJ2-2
d_call: TRBD2
cdr3_aa: CASGVAGETGELFF
cdr3_nt: TGTGCCAGCGGGGTAGCGGGAGAGACCGGGGAGCTGTTTTTT

v_call: TRBV5-1
j_call: TRBJ2-7
d_call: NA
cdr3_aa: CASSGQTYEQYF
cdr3_nt: TGCGCCAGCAGCGGACAGACCTACGAGCAGTACTTC

v_call: TRBV30
j_call: TRBJ2-7
d_call: TRBD1
cdr3_aa: CACQPGTGDYEQYF
cdr3_nt: TGTGCCTGTCAACCCGGGACAGGGGACTACGAGCAGTACTTC

v_call: TRBV5-1
j_call: TRBJ2-5
d_call: NA
cdr3_aa: CASSPGTLQETQYF
cdr3_nt: TGCGCCAGCAGCCCCGGGACTCTTCAAGAGACCCAGTACTTC

v_call: TRBV28
j_call: TRBJ1-2
d_call: NA
cdr3_aa: CASSLLRVGYTF
cdr3_nt: TGTGCCAGCAGCCTCCTCCGAGTTGGCTACACCTTC